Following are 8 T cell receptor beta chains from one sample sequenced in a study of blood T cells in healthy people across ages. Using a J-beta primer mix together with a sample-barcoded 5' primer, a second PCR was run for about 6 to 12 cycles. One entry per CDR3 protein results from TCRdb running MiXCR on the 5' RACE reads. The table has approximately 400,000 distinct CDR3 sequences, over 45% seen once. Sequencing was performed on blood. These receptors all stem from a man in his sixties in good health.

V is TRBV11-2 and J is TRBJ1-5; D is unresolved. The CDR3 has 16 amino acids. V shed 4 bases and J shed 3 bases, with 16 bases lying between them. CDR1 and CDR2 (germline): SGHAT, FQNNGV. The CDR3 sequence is CASSCPRAQTNQPQHF. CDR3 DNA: TGTGCCAGCAGCTGCCCAAGGGCCCAAACCAATCAGCCCCAGCATTTT.

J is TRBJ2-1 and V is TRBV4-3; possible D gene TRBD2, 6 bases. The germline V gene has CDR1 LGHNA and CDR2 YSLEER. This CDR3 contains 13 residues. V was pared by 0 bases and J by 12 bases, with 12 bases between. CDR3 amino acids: CASSQDIAVGQFF. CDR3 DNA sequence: TGCGCCAGCAGCCAAGATATAGCGGTAGGGCAGTTCTTC.

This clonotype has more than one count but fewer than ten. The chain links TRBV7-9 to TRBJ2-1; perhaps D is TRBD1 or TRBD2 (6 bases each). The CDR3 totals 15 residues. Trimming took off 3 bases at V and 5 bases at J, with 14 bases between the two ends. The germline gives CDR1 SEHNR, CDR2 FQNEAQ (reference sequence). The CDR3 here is CASSFVRGGNNEQFF. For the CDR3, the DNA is TGTGCCAGCAGCTTTGTCAGGGGAGGTAACAATGAGCAGTTCTTC.

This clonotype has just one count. Written as DNA, the CDR3 is TGTGCCACCAGTGACCCAGGGACAAACTCCTACAATGAGCAGTTCTTC. This gives the protein CATSDPGTNSYNEQFF. The chain carries TRBV24-1 and TRBJ2-1, with D possibly matching TRBD1 (6 bases). The length of the CDR3 is 16 residues. Trimming removed 4 bases from V and 0 bases from J, with 12 bases in between. Germline CDR1 reads KGHDR; CDR2 reads SFDVKD.

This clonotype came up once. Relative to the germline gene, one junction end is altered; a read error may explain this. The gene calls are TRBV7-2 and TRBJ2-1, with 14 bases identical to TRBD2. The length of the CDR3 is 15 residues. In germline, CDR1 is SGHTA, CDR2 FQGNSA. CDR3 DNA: TGTGCCAGCAGCCGGACTAGCGGGAGGTCCCATGAGCGGTTCTTC. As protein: CASSRTSGRSHERFF. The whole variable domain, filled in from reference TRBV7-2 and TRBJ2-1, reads GAGVSQSPSNKVTEKGKDVELRCDPISGHTALYWYRQSLGQGLEFLIYFQGNSAPDKSGLPSDRFSAERTGGSVSTLTIQRTQQEDSAVYLCASSRTSGRSHERFFGPGTRLTVL.

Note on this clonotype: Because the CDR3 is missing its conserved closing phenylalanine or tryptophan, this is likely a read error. The CDR3 spells CSARDRASGNEQFL. CDR3 coding DNA: TGCAGTGCTAGAGATCGGGCTAGCGGCAATGAGCAGTTCTTA. The V and J genes are TRBV20-1 and TRBJ2-1; 7 bases align to TRBD2. The V segment lost 0 bases and the J segment 6 bases; nucleotides outside the gene matches: 5. The CDR3 runs 14 residues. Germline V gene lookup returns CDR1 DFQATT and CDR2 SNEGSKA (reference sequence).

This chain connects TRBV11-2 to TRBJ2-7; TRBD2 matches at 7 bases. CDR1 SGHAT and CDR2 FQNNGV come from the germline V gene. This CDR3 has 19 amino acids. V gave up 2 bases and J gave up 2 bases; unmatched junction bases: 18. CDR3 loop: CASSLNGGVLAGDTYEQYF. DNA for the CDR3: TGTGCCAGCAGCTTAAATGGGGGGGTACTGGCGGGAGATACCTACGAGCAGTACTTC.

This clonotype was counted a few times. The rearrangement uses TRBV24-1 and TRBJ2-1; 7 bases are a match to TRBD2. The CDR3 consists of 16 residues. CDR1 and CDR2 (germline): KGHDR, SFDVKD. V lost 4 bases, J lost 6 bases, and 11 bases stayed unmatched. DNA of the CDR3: TGTGCCACCAGTGACCCGGTGGTAGCGGGTAGCAATGAGCAGTTCTTC. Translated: CATSDPVVAGSNEQFF.